The entry below describes one T cell receptor (beta chain). This clonotype has only a few counts. Which antigen it targets is not known. Per-base qualities were not stored, and no clone one base away is much larger. These data belong to a study of T cells in Graves' hyperthyroidism and ophthalmopathy (dated by TCRdb to between 2017 and 2020). Regarding the research as a whole: Peripheral blood samples were taken at initial diagnosis, before any treatment was given. TCR V-J signatures able to tell the groups apart were searched for in a discovery cohort of 90 to 100 patients, of whom more than 40 had Graves' ophthalmopathy and about 55 had stable Graves' hyperthyroidism. Prospective prediction of ophthalmopathy was tested in an independent validation cohort of approximately 19 hyperthyroidism patients and 15 to 17 patients who later progressed to ophthalmopathy. The 75 to 100 discovery patients were divided at random into training and test sets in a 7:3 ratio. In over five Graves' hyperthyroidism patients, the study also compared T-cell repertoires from thyroid tissue with T-cell repertoires from blood. After blood sampling, hyperthyroidism patients were treated with methimazole at a starting dose of 30 mg daily, and ophthalmopathy patients were treated with high-dose intravenous methylprednisolone. According to the paper, TCR Vbeta CDR3 sequencing was carried out on approximately 140 peripheral blood samples, which came from 40 to 45 ophthalmopathy, 75 or so hyperthyroidism and approximately 17 progressor patients. What the work shows at the level of the full study, not this receptor alone: In validation, the model predicted progression to ophthalmopathy a median of about 5.9 months before onset, with about 71% sensitivity and more than 72% specificity. Sample size was not statistically predetermined, and blinding of investigators to group allocation was not performed. Most expanded thyroid clonotypes (frequency above 0.001) were also detected in blood, suggesting blood repertoires may reflect thyroid immune responses. A model built on a 13 V-J signature distinguished ophthalmopathy from stable hyperthyroidism, reaching roughly 88% sensitivity and 81.08% specificity in cross-validation and 80%/75% in testing.

The TCR beta CDR3 regions were amplified from the RNA transcripts. A first-round RT-PCR of the TCR CDR3 used the HTBI primer set with the Qiagen OneStep RT-PCR kit. Libraries were constructed in a second round of multiplex PCR, after which size selection and purification were performed. Libraries were sequenced paired-end with 100 bp reads on an Illumina HiSeq2000. As for how the authors treated the data: SOAPnuke was used to process the raw data, with reads discarded if the reads contained adapters or uncalled bases, had a mean Phred below 15, or lacked an exact constant-primer or identifier match. High-quality paired reads were merged with COPE v1.2.5, and unique nucleotide sequences were defined as clonotypes. MiTCR v1.1 was used to align clonotypes to the IMGT TRBV, TRBD and TRBJ reference segments. The analysis included only V-J combinations with a frequency above 0.0001, which together covered around 99% of the repertoires. The TCS score was defined as F50 (clonal expansion) divided by E x V (chaos), with BLOSUM62-based TCRdist calculated between CDR3 peptides within each V-J. Welch's t-statistics and random forest reduced just over 500 V-J features to 13, which were used in a naive Bayes classifier (R e1071). TCRdb ran its own pipeline on the public reads, namely fastp trimming at Q25 and MiXCR clone calling, and kept in-frame beta chains. Merged by CDR3 protein, the rows form single entries marked with the most common genes and DNA. TCRdb, not the authors, supplied the V and J calls. In all, the sample holds about 350,000 distinct CDR3 sequences, and around a sixth of those were seen once. The ten top clones hold 15% to 19% of the sample.

The cysteine opens and the phenylalanine closes a CDR3 of 13 amino acids. The kept DNA is CDR3 alone, 39 bases in frame from the first base. The junction carries 11 bases between V and J, which are trimmed by 5 bases and 4 bases respectively. CDR1 and CDR2 (SGHDN, FVKESK) derive from the germline V gene. Ophthalmopathy patients had moderately to severely active disease, with a Clinical Activity Score of 3 or more, a NOSPECS grade of 4 or more, and a disease duration of less than 3 months. Exclusion was applied to patients with uncontrolled infections, other autoimmune diseases, pregnancy or lactation. Diagnoses were based on clinical symptoms, serum thyroxine and TRAb, thyroid ultrasound and orbital computed tomography. Ficoll-Paque density gradient centrifugation was used to isolate PBMCs from about 9 ml of fresh peripheral blood. Total RNA was extracted using Trizol reagent, and RNA quality was assessed on an Agilent 2100 Bioanalyzer.

The source of this sequence is a middle-aged woman with Graves' ophthalmopathy. The chain links TRBV14 with TRBJ1-2, with the D gene call left open. The specimen sequenced was blood. CDR3 sequence: CASSSRWTYGYTF. The DNA sequence is as follows: TGTGCCAGCAGCTCTCGCTGGACCTATGGCTACACCTTC.